The clone carrying this T cell receptor (beta chain) turned up a few times. Its target is not known. TCRdb ran MiXCR on the PCR reads. The table shows about 21,000 clones, with roughly 20% occurring only once. Not a single patient had been given any form of treatment at any point before undergoing thyroid surgery. The sample is drawn from a study of metastatic and nonmetastatic thyroid tumors. The wider study: Malignant thyroid and benign thyroid patients provided blood and tumor or nodule tissue whose repertoires were compared. Study observations and caveats: Reportedly, malignant thyroid tumors had significantly higher TCR beta diversity than benign nodules, in blood and tumor.

The CDR3 length is 12 residues. Germline V gene lookup returns CDR1 ENHRY and CDR2 SYGVKD. V was cut by 0 bases and J by 5 bases, with 4 bases left in between. Material: adjacent normal tissue. This clonotype originated in a female donor with papillary thyroid cancer or a benign thyroid nodule (not recorded which). Some clones in this sample may be carry-over from other donors' samples. The chain couples TRBV10-3 to TRBJ1-1; D remains ambiguous. The CDR3 is CAISESATEAFF. CDR3 coding DNA: TGTGCCATCAGTGAGTCGGCGACTGAAGCTTTCTTT.